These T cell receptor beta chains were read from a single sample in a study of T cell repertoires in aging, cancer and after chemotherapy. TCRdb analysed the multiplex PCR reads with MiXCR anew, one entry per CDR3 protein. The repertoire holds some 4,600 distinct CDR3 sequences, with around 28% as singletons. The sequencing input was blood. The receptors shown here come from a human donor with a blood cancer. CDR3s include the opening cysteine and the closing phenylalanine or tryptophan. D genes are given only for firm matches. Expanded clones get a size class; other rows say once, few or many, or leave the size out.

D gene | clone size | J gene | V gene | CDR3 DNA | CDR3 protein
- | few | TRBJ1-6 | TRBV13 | TGTGCCAGCAGCTTACGGGAAACCTCCTATAATTCACCCCTCCACTTT | CASSLRETSYNSPLHF
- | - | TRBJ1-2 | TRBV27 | TGTGCCAGCAGTGGAATTTCAGGGGTTAGGGACTATGGCTACACCTTC | CASSGISGVRDYGYTF
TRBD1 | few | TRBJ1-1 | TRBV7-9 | TGTGCCAGCAGCTTAGCGGGACAGGGGATGACTGAAGCTTTCTTT | CASSLAGQGMTEAFF
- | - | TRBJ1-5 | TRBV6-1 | TGTGCCAGCAGTGATGGGCCTTATAGCAATCAGCCCCAGCATTTT | CASSDGPYSNQPQHF
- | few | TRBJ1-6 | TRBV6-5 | TGTGCCAGCAGTTACACCCGTTCGTTCGGAAATTTAGGACCCCTCCACTTT | CASSYTRSFGNLGPLHF
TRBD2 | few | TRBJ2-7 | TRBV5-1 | TGCGCCAGCAGCGCAACGGGACTAGGGGGCTACGAGCAGTACTTC | CASSATGLGGYEQYF
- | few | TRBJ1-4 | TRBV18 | TGTGCCAGCTCACCACCGGGGCAGCGGCCAACTAATGAAAAACTGTTTTTT | CASSPPGQRPTNEKLFF
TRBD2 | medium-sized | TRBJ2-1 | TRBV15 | TGTGCCACCAGCAGAGTCGAAGCGGGAGGGCAAGATGAGCAGTTCTTC | CATSRVEAGGQDEQFF
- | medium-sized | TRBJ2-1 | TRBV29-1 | TGCAGCGTTGGGGGATGGGGGAGTGGTCCCAATGAGCAGTTCTTC | CSVGGWGSGPNEQFF
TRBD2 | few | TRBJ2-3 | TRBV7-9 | TGTGCCAGCAGCCCTCCCGCGGGGGTTAGCACAGATACGCAGTATTTT | CASSPPAGVSTDTQYF
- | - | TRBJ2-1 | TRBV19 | TGTGCCAGTATGTCGTCAGGGATTTGGAATGAGCAGTTCTTC | CASMSSGIWNEQFF
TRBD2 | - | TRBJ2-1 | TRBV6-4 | TGTGCCAGCAGTGGGGGACTAGCGGGAGATGAGCAGTTCTTC | CASSGGLAGDEQFF
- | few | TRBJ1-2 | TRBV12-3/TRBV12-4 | TGTGCCAGCAGTCCAGCACTCGTACTCAGGGGTAGCTGGCATGGCTACACCTTC | CASSPALVLRGSWHGYTF
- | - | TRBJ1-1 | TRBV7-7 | TGTGCCAGCAGCCAAGGGAACACTGAAGCTTTCTTT | CASSQGNTEAFF
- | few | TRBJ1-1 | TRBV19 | TGTGCCAGTAGTATCAGGGTCAGTAGGACTGAAGCTTTCTTT | CASSIRVSRTEAFF
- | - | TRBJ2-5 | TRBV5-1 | TGCGCCAGCAGCTTCCCCCTCGCCTCACAAGAGACCCAGTACTTC | CASSFPLASQETQYF
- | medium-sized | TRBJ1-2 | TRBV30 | TGTGCCTGGAGTAGGCTGGGGGCCAGTGGCTACACCTTC | CAWSRLGASGYTF
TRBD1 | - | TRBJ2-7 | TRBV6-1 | TGTGCCACCCCGGGACAGGGCCGTTTTTTCAGTGACGAGCAGTACTTC | CATPGQGRFFSDEQYF
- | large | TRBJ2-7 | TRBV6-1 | TGTGCCAGCAGTGACCTTGGTTACGACGAGCAGTACTTC | CASSDLGYDEQYF
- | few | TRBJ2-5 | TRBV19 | TGTGCCAGTAGTAGTGGAACGGTGGAGACCCAGTACTTC | CASSSGTVETQYF
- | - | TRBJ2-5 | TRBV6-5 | TGCGCCAGCAGTGAGTCGAGGGCAGGGGAGACCCAGTACTTC | CASSESRAGETQYF
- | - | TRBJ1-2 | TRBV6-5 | TGTGCCAGCAATGGGGGCCTGGACTATGGCTACACCTTC | CASNGGLDYGYTF
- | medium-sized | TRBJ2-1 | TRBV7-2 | TGTGCCAGCAGCTACCCCGGACAGTACAATGAGCAGTTCTTC | CASSYPGQYNEQFF
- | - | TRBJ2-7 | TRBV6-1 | TGTGCCAGCAGTGAAAAGGAAGAGGGTTGGGACGAGCAGTACTTC | CASSEKEEGWDEQYF
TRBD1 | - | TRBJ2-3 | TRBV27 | TGTGCCAGCAGTCAACAGGGGGCGTTTGTAGATACGCAGTATTTT | CASSQQGAFVDTQYF
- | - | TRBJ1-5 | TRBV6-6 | TGTGCCAGCAGTTACGAGTTCGGAAATCAGCCCCAGCATTTT | CASSYEFGNQPQHF
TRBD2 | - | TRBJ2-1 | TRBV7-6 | TGTGCCAGCAGCTTAGTGGCGGGAGCGCAATACAATGAGCAGTTCTTC | CASSLVAGAQYNEQFF
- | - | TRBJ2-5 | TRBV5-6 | TGTGCCAGCAGCCCCGAGACTGGGGGGCTTGAGACCCAGTACTTC | CASSPETGGLETQYF
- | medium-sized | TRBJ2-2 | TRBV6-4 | TGTGCCAGCAGTGAGCGGGACACCGGGGAGCTGTTTTTT | CASSERDTGELFF
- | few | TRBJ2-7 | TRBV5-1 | TGCGCCAGCAGCTCACAGGGTGGATCCTACGAGCAGTACTTC | CASSSQGGSYEQYF
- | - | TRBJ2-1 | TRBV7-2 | TGTGCCAGCAGTGGCGGGGCGCGTAATGAGCAGTTCTTC | CASSGGARNEQFF
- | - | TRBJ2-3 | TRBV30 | TGTGCCTGGAGTGTTGGTGATACGCAGTATTTT | CAWSVGDTQYF
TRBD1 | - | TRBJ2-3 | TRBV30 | TGTGCCTGGAGCACCCAGGGGGCCTACACAGATACGCAGTATTTT | CAWSTQGAYTDTQYF
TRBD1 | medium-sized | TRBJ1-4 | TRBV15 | TGTGCCACCAGCTTACAGGGGCGGGTCGGTGAAAAACTGTTTTTT | CATSLQGRVGEKLFF
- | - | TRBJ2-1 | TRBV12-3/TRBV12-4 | TGTGCCAGCAGTCAGAGACTAGTGCGGTCGACGGTTAATGAGCAGTTCTTC | CASSQRLVRSTVNEQFF
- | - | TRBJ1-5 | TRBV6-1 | TGTGCCAGCAGTGAAGCGGGGGTCCAGCACCAGCATTTT | CASSEAGVQHQHF
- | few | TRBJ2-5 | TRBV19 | TGTGCCAGTAGTACGATACAGGGAAAAGAGACCCAGTACTTC | CASSTIQGKETQYF
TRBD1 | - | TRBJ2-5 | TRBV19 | TGTGCCAGTTCTCCCGTAACAGGGGGCGGAGAGACCCAGTACTTC | CASSPVTGGGETQYF
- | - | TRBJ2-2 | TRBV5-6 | TGTGCCAGCAATTTGTCCCCTTCGGGGGGCTTCAAGACCGGGGAGCTGTTTTTT | CASNLSPSGGFKTGELFF
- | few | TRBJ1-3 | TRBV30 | TGTGCCTGGTTGGTGGTCTCTGGAAACACCATATATTTT | CAWLVVSGNTIYF
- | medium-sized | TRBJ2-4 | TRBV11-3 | TGTGCCAGCAGCTTTCGTGGGGGGACGGACTCTATAAACATTCAGTACTTC | CASSFRGGTDSINIQYF
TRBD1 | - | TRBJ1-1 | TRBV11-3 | TGTGCCAGCAGCCGCAGGGGGAGGAACACTGAAGCTTTCTTT | CASSRRGRNTEAFF
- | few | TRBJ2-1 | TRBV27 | TGTGCCAGCAGTCGTACAGGTAGTAGTTTGTCCTACAATGAGCAGTTCTTC | CASSRTGSSLSYNEQFF